These 4 T cell receptor beta chains came from one sample sequenced in a study of blood T cell repertoires in COVID-19. Libraries were prepared by immunoSEQ multiplex PCR; TCRdb keeps only in-frame clonotypes and omits some of them. This table has 250,000 to 350,000 clones, 70% to 90% appearing once. The sequenced material came from peripheral blood. Source of these receptors: a woman in her fifties or sixties who had recovered from COVID-19.

This clone was counted a few times. The gene calls are TRBV11-2 and TRBJ1-1; no definite D call. Germline-derived CDR1 and CDR2 are SGHAT and FQNNGV. Trimming cost V 5 bases and J 11 bases, with 18 bases left between them. This CDR3 spans 13 amino acids. CDR3 in amino acids: CASSAQRAGAAFF. The CDR3 nucleotides are TGTGCCAGCAGCGCACAGCGGGCCGGAGCGGCTTTCTTT.

This CDR3 reads CASSFWQEGNQPQHF. Here the CDR3 DNA reads TGTGCCAGCAGTTTCTGGCAGGAGGGCAATCAGCCCCAGCATTTT. The chain couples TRBV28 to TRBJ1-5, with D hard to call. The germline V gene encodes CDR1 MDHEN and CDR2 SYDVKM. CDR3 size: 15 residues. Trimming pared 3 bases from V and 2 bases from J, leaving 11 bases between.

This sequence joins TRBV15 and TRBJ1-5; D possibly corresponds to TRBD1 (6 bases). Germline V gene sequence: CDR1 LNHNV, CDR2 YYDKDF (reference sequence). The CDR3 extends over 14 amino acids. V lost 3 bases, J lost 3 bases, and 9 bases lay in between. DNA for the CDR3: TGTGCCACCAGCAGGGGACAAGTCAATCAGCCCCAGCATTTT. The encoded protein is CATSRGQVNQPQHF.

The chain recombines TRBV30 with TRBJ2-2; maybe TRBD1 (6 bases). The germline V gene encodes CDR1 GTSNPN and CDR2 SVGIG (reference sequence). The V end lost 3 bases, the J end lost 4 bases, and 9 bases lay between the germline ends. CDR3 length equals 13 residues. The CDR3, as DNA: TGTGCCTGGAGATACAGGGCCACCGGGGAGCTGTTTTTT. Its translation is CAWRYRATGELFF.